This T cell receptor (beta chain) was found in a study of T cell responses to AZD1222 COVID-19 vaccine. Findings of the study overall: The breadth and depth of Spike-specific TCRs increased once two AZD1222 doses had been given. There were repertoire samples only from the period after the peak T cell response.

The protocol was immunoSEQ multiplex PCR, while the TCRdb copy is restricted to in-frame clones and leaves out a portion. Counted here are approximately 94,000 clones, 80% to 95% occurring once; the ten biggest clones make up around 1.7%. Turning to this clone: Its antigen is not known.

This CDR3 is 11 amino acids long. The germline gives CDR1 SGHRS, CDR2 YFSETQ. V was clipped by 3 bases and J by 6 bases, with 7 bases between them. The V and J genes are TRBV5-1 and TRBJ2-7; no firm D call. This clonotype was sampled from an adult in good health. The specimen was peripheral blood, collected on day 0 of AZD1222 vaccination. The CDR3 bases are TGCGCCAGCAGCTCTACGACCGAGCAGTACTTC. Amino acid sequence: CASSSTTEQYF.